This is a list of T cell receptor beta chains from one sample in a study of cytomegalovirus exposure and HLA in healthy donors. The protocol was immunoSEQ multiplex PCR, while the TCRdb copy is restricted to in-frame clones and leaves out a portion. In the table there are under 130,000 clones, 65% to 85% of which are singletons. Sample: PBMCs. Receptor source: a man between 50 and 59 years old in good health and CMV-seropositive. CDR3s include the opening cysteine and the closing phenylalanine or tryptophan.

cdr3_aa,v_call,j_call
CASRLARPYNEQFF,TRBV12-2,TRBJ2-1
CASSMLGTDNQPQHF,TRBV19,TRBJ1-5
CAGSVGTGTHNEQFF,TRBV11-3,TRBJ2-1
CASSLGLAGFTGELFF,TRBV5-1,TRBJ2-2
CASSEVPRDTEAFF,TRBV6-1,TRBJ1-1
CSVEGSQETQYF,TRBV29-1,TRBJ2-5
CATSQGLSTEAFF,TRBV15,TRBJ1-1
CASSQEASGSYNEQFF,TRBV4-3,TRBJ2-1
CASRTSGSGWETQYF,TRBV27,TRBJ2-5
CASSSEGADTGELFF,TRBV6-5,TRBJ2-2
CASSPSSDQETQYF,TRBV28,TRBJ2-5
CASSLVGANTGELFF,TRBV5-1,TRBJ2-2
CASSLGRSYEQYF,TRBV28,TRBJ2-7
CASSLAGGSGRLSYNEQFF,TRBV5-4,TRBJ2-1
CASSAMDRPRSYTF,TRBV5-6,TRBJ1-2
CASSLPSGSSPDTQYF,TRBV5-4,TRBJ2-3
CASTPFSDYGYTF,TRBV6-1,TRBJ1-2
CASVVAIHSGNTIYF,TRBV21-1,TRBJ1-3
CASSFEPKRVDYEQYF,TRBV28,NA
CASSPETGVIFEQYF,TRBV5-1,TRBJ2-7
CASRATTYNEQFF,TRBV2,TRBJ2-1
CASSLEVQANTGELFF,TRBV7-9,TRBJ2-2
CASRAGQPWEQYF,TRBV5-1,TRBJ2-7
CASIRGQRDTEAFF,TRBV2,TRBJ1-1
CASRGLAGARNEQFF,TRBV6-5,TRBJ2-1
CASSSQRTSHTDTQYF,TRBV28,TRBJ2-3
CAWSVFGLAGVSGQETQYF,TRBV30,TRBJ2-5
CASSPIRRDRFSGANVLTF,TRBV4-1,TRBJ2-6
CASRPGQENQPQHF,TRBV28,TRBJ1-5
CASSLALRDTQYF,TRBV7-8,TRBJ2-3
CASSQEQLQETQYF,TRBV7-2,TRBJ2-5
CASTPGQGVYNEQFF,TRBV19,TRBJ2-1
CASSFGPGQASNQPQHF,TRBV7-9,TRBJ1-5
CASSFDKYEQYF,TRBV7-2,TRBJ2-7
CSVGGSDQETQYF,TRBV29-1,TRBJ2-5
CASRSSGRASNEQFF,TRBV19,TRBJ2-1
CASSPGDTAYEQYF,TRBV7-3,TRBJ2-7
CASSWTSGGIYEQYF,TRBV5-4,TRBJ2-7
CASSPYTGLKSYNEQFF,TRBV18,TRBJ2-1
CASRPTGTGKDGYTF,TRBV6-5,TRBJ1-2
CSSSSGGTGGSYEQYF,TRBV7-9,TRBJ2-7